The 19 T cell receptor beta chains given below trace back to one sample, sequenced in a study of response to subunit inactivated influenza vaccine. TCRdb reanalysed the RT-PCR reads using MiXCR and keeps one entry per CDR3 protein. The sample consists of over 150,000 distinct CDR3 sequences, about 9% of them appearing once. This specimen consisted of non-naive T cells sorted from PBMCs, obtained on the day of vaccination. The source of these receptors is a man in his fifties who received an inactivated influenza vaccine.

This clonotype was seen more than once but under ten times. V and J are TRBV27 and TRBJ1-6; D gene uncertain. The ends were cut back, 9 bases at V and 3 bases at J, with 15 bases in the middle. The CDR3 has 15 amino acids. Germline V gene sequence: CDR1 MNHEY, CDR2 SMNVEV (reference sequence). CDR3 bases: TGTGCCAGTACCGCGGTGGCCCTCTATAATTCACCCCTCCACTTT. Protein sequence: CASTAVALYNSPLHF.

The chain links TRBV20-1 to TRBJ2-7; tentatively, D is TRBD1 or TRBD2 (5 bases each). The CDR3 is 14 residues long. The ends were cut back, 3 bases at V and 2 bases at J, with 14 bases in the middle. The germline V gene has CDR1 DFQATT and CDR2 SNEGSKA (reference sequence). The CDR3, as DNA: TGCAGTGCTAGTTGGCAGGGAGCGACCTACGAGCAGTACTTC. Residues: CSASWQGATYEQYF.

The chain links TRBV27 to TRBJ2-1; possible D gene TRBD2, 5 bases. Germline-derived CDR1 and CDR2 are MNHEY and SMNVEV (reference sequence). V lost 4 bases, J lost 7 bases, and 14 bases lay in between. CDR3 length: 14 amino acids. The CDR3 loop is CASSSQTRRNEQFF. The CDR3 DNA sequence: TGTGCCAGCAGTTCACAAACCAGGAGGAATGAGCAGTTCTTC.

This clonotype was detected a few times. A junction boundary mismatches the germline segment, possibly from a read error. The chain joins TRBV4-2 to TRBJ2-3; TRBD1 might be the D (6 bases). This CDR3 comprises 15 residues. Germline assignment: CDR1 LGHNA and CDR2 YNFKEQ. CDR3: CASRQGGPNTDTQYF. CDR3 sequence (DNA): TGTGCCAGCAGACAAGGGGGACCTAACACAGATACGCAGTATTTT.

The sample holds many counts of this clonotype. This chain uses TRBV29-1 with TRBJ2-7; possibly TRBD1 for D (6 bases). V shed 2 bases and J shed 0 bases, with 11 bases lying between them. Per the germline V gene, CDR1 is SQVTM and CDR2 is ANQGSEA. There are 14 residues in the CDR3. As DNA, the CDR3 is TGCAGCGTTGAAACGAGGGGGAGCTCCTACGAGCAGTACTTC. Protein: CSVETRGSSYEQYF.

This clonotype was detected many times. The V gene is TRBV11-2, the J gene TRBJ2-7; D possibly corresponds to TRBD2 (5 bases). Germline loops: CDR1 SGHAT, CDR2 FQNNGV. V lost 8 bases and J lost 7, with 12 bases in between. This CDR3 region has 11 residues. CDR3 loop: CASHNGEEQYF. The DNA for the CDR3 is TGTGCCAGCCACAACGGGGAGGAGCAGTACTTC.

The chain carries TRBV28 and TRBJ2-5; TRBD1 matches at 10 bases. Germline loops: CDR1 MDHEN, CDR2 SYDVKM. This CDR3 is built from 15 residues. Germline trimming cut 5 bases from V and 3 bases from J; bases unmatched to any gene: 6. Written as DNA, the CDR3 is TGTGCCAGCAGTATTTGGGACAGGGGAGAAGAGACCCAGTACTTC. It codes for CASSIWDRGEETQYF.

This clonotype appeared a few times. The chain is built from TRBV30 and TRBJ2-7, with a weak D call TRBD1 (7 bases). Deletions cut 5 bases from V and 0 bases from J, with 14 bases between. CDR1 is GTSNPN and CDR2 is SVGIG in the germline V gene (reference sequence). The CDR3 is 14 amino acids. This CDR3 is CAWAPGGPSYEQYF. The CDR3 coding sequence is TGTGCCTGGGCCCCAGGGGGGCCCTCCTACGAGCAGTACTTC. Based on the CDR3 plus reference TRBV30 and TRBJ2-7, the full variable domain is SQTIHQWPATLVQPVGSPLSLECTVEGTSNPNLYWYRQAAGRGLQLLFYSVGIGQISSEVPQNLSASRPQDRQFILSSKKLLLSDSGFYLCAWAPGGPSYEQYFGPGTRLTVT.

This clonotype was counted many times. This chain joins TRBV10-2 and TRBJ2-5; D gene uncertain. The CDR3 totals 16 residues. CDR1 is WSHSY, CDR2 SAAADI, per germline. Trimming removed 6 bases from V and 0 bases from J, with 17 bases in between. CDR3 coding DNA: TGCGCCAGCAGGGACCCTCTCGCTGGGGACCAAGAGACCCAGTACTTC. Protein sequence: CASRDPLAGDQETQYF.

This clonotype has a count of ten or more. V usage is TRBV3-1 and J usage is TRBJ2-7, with unresolved D. Per germline, CDR1 LGHDT and CDR2 YNNKEL (reference sequence). Trimming removed 0 bases at V and 0 bases at J, with 9 bases between. The length of the CDR3 is 15 residues. In nucleotides, the CDR3 is TGTGCCAGCAGCCAAGATTTCGTAAGCTCCTACGAGCAGTACTTC. Residues: CASSQDFVSSYEQYF.

This clonotype was seen repeatedly, ten times or more. V usage is TRBV4-3 and J usage is TRBJ2-1; no reliable D call. The V gene's germline CDR1 is LGHNA and CDR2 YSLEER. CDR3 length: 14 residues. Trimming stripped 0 bases from V and 3 bases from J, with 6 bases between. The CDR3 DNA sequence: TGCGCCAGCAGCCAAGAAACAGTCTACAATGAGCAGTTCTTC. Translated: CASSQETVYNEQFF.

This clonotype was picked up a small number of times. The genes are TRBV6-5 and TRBJ2-1; no reliable D call. This CDR3 is built from 11 residues. Trimming left V 5 bases short and J 12 bases short, with 11 bases between. Per germline, CDR1 MNHEY and CDR2 SVGAGI. The CDR3 DNA reads TGTGCCAGCAGTGCGAACTGGCGGCAGTTCTTC. This codes for CASSANWRQFF.

The V and J genes are TRBV28 and TRBJ2-1; TRBD2 agrees at 11 bases. V dropped 2 bases and J dropped 5; count of bases not matched to a gene: 11. The CDR3 contains 18 residues. Germline CDR1 is MDHEN and CDR2 is SYDVKM. CDR3: CASSLPLLAGGQHNEQFF. CDR3 DNA sequence: TGTGCCAGCAGTTTACCCCTCTTAGCGGGAGGGCAACACAATGAGCAGTTCTTC.

Ten or more counts support this clonotype. This chain links TRBV9 with TRBJ2-1, with D possibly matching TRBD1 (6 bases). The CDR3 covers 15 residues. Trimming cost V 7 bases and J 0 bases, with 14 bases left between them. Germline lookup yields CDR1 SGDLS and CDR2 YYNGEE. The CDR3: CASPRNRVSYNEQFF. The CDR3 nucleotides read TGTGCCAGCCCTCGAAACAGGGTCTCCTACAATGAGCAGTTCTTC.

The chain joins TRBV5-1 to TRBJ2-3; D ambiguous. Trimming removed 2 bases from V and 6 bases from J, with 13 bases in between. Germline V gives CDR1 SGHRS, CDR2 YFSETQ. This CDR3 comprises 14 residues. The CDR3 DNA is TGCGCCAGCAGCTTTCGAGTCCCCACGGATACGCAGTATTTT. Amino acids: CASSFRVPTDTQYF.

This clonotype was seen ten or more times. V gene TRBV20-1 combines with J gene TRBJ2-3, with 8 bases identical to TRBD2. The CDR3 contains 15 residues. After removal of 6 bases from V and 6 bases from J, the junction contained 14 bases not matched to a gene. Germline CDR1 reads DFQATT; CDR2 reads SNEGSKA (reference sequence). CDR3 DNA sequence: TGCAGTGCCCGGGGGGGGGATACCCTCCAGGATACGCAGTATTTT. Residues: CSARGGDTLQDTQYF.

This clonotype was seen ten or more times. The genes are TRBV12-3 or TRBV12-4 and TRBJ2-3, with TRBD1 matching 10 bases. This CDR3 spans 14 amino acids. Trimming cost V 5 bases and J 3 bases; bases outside gene matches: 2. The CDR3 DNA reads TGTGCCAGCAGTGCGGGACAGGGGACAGATACGCAGTATTTT. Translating it yields CASSAGQGTDTQYF.

A remark on this clonotype: A clone one base away is much larger, so this may be a read error. The chain couples TRBV24-1 to TRBJ2-3; D is uncertain. This CDR3 has 12 residues. From germline, CDR1 is KGHDR and CDR2 SFDVKD. In DNA form, the CDR3 reads TGTGCCACCATTGATTTGACAGATACGCAGTATTTT. Protein product: CATIDLTDTQYF.

The chain recombines TRBV28 with TRBJ1-1; D gene ambiguous. V lost 6 bases, J lost 3 bases, and 11 bases lay in between. The CDR3 sequence is 13 residues long. Germline V gives CDR1 MDHEN, CDR2 SYDVKM. CDR3 nucleotides: TGTGCCAGCAGCGAGGACTGGGACACTGAAGCTTTCTTT. It translates to CASSEDWDTEAFF.